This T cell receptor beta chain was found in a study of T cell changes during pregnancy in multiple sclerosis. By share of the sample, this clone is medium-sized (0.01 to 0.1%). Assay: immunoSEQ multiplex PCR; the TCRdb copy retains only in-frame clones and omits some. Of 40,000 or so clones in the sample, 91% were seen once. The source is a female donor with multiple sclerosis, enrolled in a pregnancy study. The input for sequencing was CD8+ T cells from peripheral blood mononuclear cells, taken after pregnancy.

CDR3 in DNA: TGTGCCAGAAGCCGGACAGGGCAGGAGCAGTACTTC. Translation gives CARSRTGQEQYF. This sequence joins TRBV5-3 and TRBJ2-7, with 8 bases aligning to TRBD1. TRBV5-3 is marked as an open reading frame, function uncertain. The CDR3 extends over 12 amino acids. J lost 7 bases, V lost 4 bases, and 4 bases had no gene match.